The source of this T cell receptor beta chain is a study of regulatory T cells in long-lasting Graves disease. Turning to the study itself: Disease was considered persistent Graves' disease after over 5 years of antithyroid drugs (with positive TSH receptor antibodies).

Germline V gene sequence: CDR1 MDHEN, CDR2 SYDVKM. The V and J ends lost 11 bases and 7 bases, in that order; junction bases with no gene match: 18. CDR3 size: 16 residues. Regarding time point: persistent/refractory GD, antithyroid drugs over 5 years with positive TRAb. PBMC RNA was the source of the TCR library. An endocrinology department in Xi'an, China, recruited the patients. Building the TCR beta libraries relied on iRepertoire HTBI primers, and CDR3 regions underwent Arm-PCR. Each CDR3 protein is one row after TCRdb ran MiXCR on the multiplex PCR reads. This table holds 400,000 to 500,000 distinct CDR3 sequences, more than 20% found once.

This sequence originates from a female donor with Graves disease. V gene TRBV28 combines with J gene TRBJ2-1; 9 bases line up with TRBD1. This specimen consisted of peripheral blood mononuclear cells (PBMCs), obtained when the disease was refractory, from a patient treated with antithyroid drugs. The CDR3 nucleotides are TGTGCCCTCCAGTCACCGGCGGACAGGGGAAGTAATGAGCAGTTCTTC. Its protein product is CALQSPADRGSNEQFF.